This is a list of T cell receptor beta chains from one sample in a study of monozygotic twins with inflammatory bowel disease. TCRdb re-analyzed the 5' RACE reads; it lists each CDR3 protein once, without DNA. This sample's table reports approximately 400,000 distinct CDR3 sequences. Sequenced material: blood. The source of these receptors is a human donor with ulcerative colitis or Crohn's disease, or a healthy co-twin of an affected twin (not recorded which). The CDR3 runs from the conserved cysteine through the conserved F or W.

>TRBJ1-4|TRBV27
CASSPRTVGEKLFF
>TRBJ2-1|TRBV3-1
CASSQGLASSQFF
>TRBJ2-5|TRBV5-1
CASSPLGRETQYF
>TRBJ2-7|TRBV5-4
CASSFGTGLYEQYF
>TRBJ2-7|TRBV20-1
CSARKPGTSSYEQYF
>TRBJ2-7|TRBV20-1
CSAPSGRTSGRREQYF
>TRBJ2-3|TRBV2
CASSPGTGGSDTQYF
>TRBJ1-2|TRBV29-1
CSVDGEYGYTF
>TRBJ1-5|TRBV18
CASSPALGWQPQHF
>TRBJ1-1|TRBV5-1
CASSLAPGQGTTEAFF
>TRBJ2-7|TRBV5-1
CASSSSELAGDGSYEEQYF
>TRBJ2-7|TRBV7-2
CASSLVGTSLNEQYF
>TRBJ1-4|TRBV11-1
CASSFDGQGRRTMYKLFF
>TRBJ2-2|TRBV5-1
CASSVTGGTGELFF
>TRBJ1-1|TRBV5-1
CASSLEVRGQAMGEAFF
>TRBJ2-5|TRBV7-9
CASSFADSQETQYF
>TRBJ2-6|TRBV29-1
CSVETREGYSGANVLTF
>TRBJ1-5|TRBV4-3
CASSEGSGNQPQHF
>TRBJ2-1|TRBV12-3/TRBV12-4
CASRVLAGNEQFF
>TRBJ2-3|TRBV7-8
CASRSTQRSTDTQYF
>TRBJ2-7|TRBV9
CASSVRSGAIYEQYF
>TRBJ2-1|TRBV29-1
CSVDLGTAYNEQFF
>TRBJ2-2|TRBV7-6
CASSLNWRGGGELFF
>TRBJ2-7|TRBV20-1
CSAYTGRESYEQYF
>TRBJ1-2|TRBV29-1
CSVADGGPYGYTF
>TRBJ2-2|TRBV24-1
CATLSDTGELFF
>TRBJ2-1|TRBV7-3
CASSSDDRRGNEQFF
>TRBJ1-1|TRBV3-1
CASSQGPGATEAFF
>TRBJ2-1|TRBV5-1
CASSLRVLAGDNEQFF
>TRBJ2-1|TRBV12-5
CASGLAPPSNEQFF
>TRBJ2-1|TRBV7-3
CASSRGTGGSYNEQFF
>TRBJ2-6|TRBV27
CASSLSGGPGANVLTF
>TRBJ1-1|TRBV11-2
CASSLGVLNTEAFF
>TRBJ2-1|TRBV12-3/TRBV12-4
CASSFSPAGGNEQFF
>TRBJ1-5|TRBV5-6
CASSQDKSFLIHQPQHF
>TRBJ1-5|TRBV19
CASSLGSRQPQHF
>TRBJ2-7|TRBV20-1
CSASETGRYEQYF
>TRBJ1-6|TRBV27
CASSLGVLNSPLHF
>TRBJ2-5|TRBV7-9
CASSLARWETQYF